Listed below are T cell receptor beta chains from one sample, sequenced in a study of T cell responses to AZD1222 COVID-19 vaccine. The table came from immunoSEQ multiplex PCR; TCRdb's copy has only in-frame clones and leaves some out. The sample lists 140,000 or so clones, approximately 90% occurring once. This sample comprised peripheral blood, obtained 28 days after the second AZD1222 dose. These receptors all stem from an adult who received the AZD1222 COVID-19 vaccine. Each CDR3 is given with its conserved first and last residue. The order of the fields is D gene, V gene, J gene, clone size, CDR3 DNA, CDR3 protein. A D gene is named only where the DNA matches it firmly. Rows give clone size only sometimes, using once, few, many, or a class for an expanded clone.

d_call: -; v_call: TRBV10-3; j_call: TRBJ2-1; clone_size: -; cdr3_nt: TGTGCCATCAGTGACTACGGCGGGACAGCCTACAATGAGCAGTTCTTC; cdr3_aa: CAISDYGGTAYNEQFF
d_call: -; v_call: TRBV6-5; j_call: TRBJ2-1; clone_size: once; cdr3_nt: TGTGCCAGCATTGCACACGGGGGGCAGTTCTTC; cdr3_aa: CASIAHGGQFF
d_call: TRBD2; v_call: TRBV5-4; j_call: TRBJ2-2; clone_size: -; cdr3_nt: TGTGCCAGCAGCTTGGGGACGGGACTAGCTATCGCCGGGGAGCTGTTTTTT; cdr3_aa: CASSLGTGLAIAGELFF
d_call: TRBD2; v_call: TRBV7-9; j_call: TRBJ2-7; clone_size: -; cdr3_nt: TGTGCCAGCAGCCCCCCACTAGCGGGAGAGATATACGAGCAGTACTTC; cdr3_aa: CASSPPLAGEIYEQYF
d_call: TRBD1; v_call: TRBV7-6; j_call: TRBJ1-2; clone_size: -; cdr3_nt: TGTGCCAGCAGCCCAAGGGGGCCTTATGGCTACACCTTC; cdr3_aa: CASSPRGPYGYTF
d_call: -; v_call: TRBV6-5; j_call: TRBJ2-7; clone_size: -; cdr3_nt: TGTGCCAGCAGTTATCCAACTCTGGGCTACGAGCAGTACTTC; cdr3_aa: CASSYPTLGYEQYF
d_call: -; v_call: TRBV28; j_call: TRBJ2-7; clone_size: -; cdr3_nt: TGTGCCAGCAGTTTGGAGCTGTCCTACGAGCAGTACTTC; cdr3_aa: CASSLELSYEQYF
d_call: TRBD2; v_call: TRBV5-1; j_call: TRBJ2-1; clone_size: -; cdr3_nt: TGCGCCAGCAGCGGGGGACTAGCGGGACTCAGCTCCTACAATGAGCAGTTCTTC; cdr3_aa: CASSGGLAGLSSYNEQFF
d_call: -; v_call: TRBV5-1; j_call: TRBJ1-2; clone_size: -; cdr3_nt: TGCGCCAGCAGCTTGCACAGGGATGGCTACACCTTC; cdr3_aa: CASSLHRDGYTF
d_call: -; v_call: TRBV7-3; j_call: TRBJ2-2; clone_size: -; cdr3_nt: TGTGCCAGCAGTAGAACAGGGACCGCCGGGGAGCTGTTTTTT; cdr3_aa: CASSRTGTAGELFF
d_call: TRBD1; v_call: TRBV28; j_call: TRBJ1-2; clone_size: -; cdr3_nt: TGTGCCAGCAGTACAACAGGGGGATATAGCTATGGCTACACCTTC; cdr3_aa: CASSTTGGYSYGYTF
d_call: -; v_call: TRBV6-5; j_call: TRBJ1-5; clone_size: -; cdr3_nt: TGTGCCAGCAGCCCCTTTCAAGAGCAGCCCCAGCATTTT; cdr3_aa: CASSPFQEQPQHF
d_call: -; v_call: TRBV18; j_call: TRBJ2-1; clone_size: -; cdr3_nt: TGTGCCAGCTCACCACCGACCCAGATCAATGAGCAGTTCTTC; cdr3_aa: CASSPPTQINEQFF
d_call: -; v_call: TRBV19; j_call: TRBJ2-7; clone_size: once; cdr3_nt: TGTGCCAGTAGGCGCGGCCCGGGACGAGACTACGAGCAGTACTTC; cdr3_aa: CASRRGPGRDYEQYF
d_call: -; v_call: TRBV28; j_call: TRBJ1-1; clone_size: once; cdr3_nt: TGTGCCACCAGGGAGTCTGGCACTGAAGCTTTCTTT; cdr3_aa: CATRESGTEAFF
d_call: -; v_call: TRBV24-1; j_call: TRBJ1-4; clone_size: -; cdr3_nt: TGTGCGAACAAGCCTTCCGGGACCCCAAGAGACGCAACTAATGAAAAACTGTTTTTT; cdr3_aa: CANKPSGTPRDATNEKLFF
d_call: TRBD2; v_call: TRBV5-4; j_call: TRBJ2-2; clone_size: few; cdr3_nt: TGTGCCAGCAGGGAGGGACTAGCGGGGGGGAACACCGGGGAGCTGTTTTTT; cdr3_aa: CASREGLAGGNTGELFF
d_call: TRBD1; v_call: TRBV5-5; j_call: TRBJ2-5; clone_size: -; cdr3_nt: TGTGCCAGCAGCTTGGGGACAGGGGAACAGGAGACCCAGTACTTC; cdr3_aa: CASSLGTGEQETQYF
d_call: -; v_call: TRBV11-2; j_call: TRBJ2-7; clone_size: -; cdr3_nt: TGTGCCAGCAGCTTAGCACAGGGACCCTACGAGCAGTACTTC; cdr3_aa: CASSLAQGPYEQYF
d_call: TRBD2; v_call: TRBV6-5; j_call: TRBJ2-1; clone_size: -; cdr3_nt: TGTGCCAGCAGTTACGCACTGACTAGCGCCGACAATGAGCAGTTCTTC; cdr3_aa: CASSYALTSADNEQFF
d_call: -; v_call: TRBV27; j_call: TRBJ1-1; clone_size: -; cdr3_nt: TGTGCCAGCAGGTTCATGGCTGAAGCTTTCTTT; cdr3_aa: CASRFMAEAFF
d_call: -; v_call: TRBV3-1/TRBV3-2; j_call: TRBJ2-3; clone_size: -; cdr3_nt: TGTGCCAGCAGCCAAGAACAGGGCACAGATACGCAGTATTTT; cdr3_aa: CASSQEQGTDTQYF
d_call: TRBD2; v_call: TRBV7-6; j_call: TRBJ2-3; clone_size: -; cdr3_nt: TGTGCCAGCAGCTTCCAAGCGGGAGGTCCAGATACGCAGTATTTT; cdr3_aa: CASSFQAGGPDTQYF
d_call: -; v_call: TRBV18; j_call: TRBJ2-5; clone_size: -; cdr3_nt: TGTGCCAGCTCACCCTCCGGAGGGGGGGAGACCCAGTACTTC; cdr3_aa: CASSPSGGGETQYF
d_call: -; v_call: TRBV6-2/TRBV6-3; j_call: TRBJ1-1; clone_size: -; cdr3_nt: TGTGCCAGCAGTATCCCAGGGGCGAGAACTGAAGCTTTCTTT; cdr3_aa: CASSIPGARTEAFF
d_call: TRBD1; v_call: TRBV11-2; j_call: TRBJ1-4; clone_size: -; cdr3_nt: TGTGCCAGCAGCTTCGGACAGGGGGCCGGGGAAAAACTGTTTTTT; cdr3_aa: CASSFGQGAGEKLFF
d_call: -; v_call: TRBV6-2/TRBV6-3; j_call: TRBJ2-7; clone_size: -; cdr3_nt: TGTGCCAGCAGCGATCCCCATACCTACTACGAGCAGTACTTC; cdr3_aa: CASSDPHTYYEQYF
d_call: TRBD1; v_call: TRBV29-1; j_call: TRBJ2-2; clone_size: -; cdr3_nt: TGCAGCGTTGAAGGACCAACGAGTCTGGGACAGGGCGGGGAGCTGTTTTTT; cdr3_aa: CSVEGPTSLGQGGELFF
d_call: -; v_call: TRBV11-2; j_call: TRBJ2-7; clone_size: -; cdr3_nt: TGTGCCAGCAGCTTAGCCCTGGACAACTACGAGCAGTACTTC; cdr3_aa: CASSLALDNYEQYF
d_call: -; v_call: TRBV9; j_call: TRBJ2-3; clone_size: -; cdr3_nt: TGTGCCAGCAGCGTGGCCCCCGTATGGGGCACAGATACGCAGTATTTT; cdr3_aa: CASSVAPVWGTDTQYF
d_call: -; v_call: TRBV19; j_call: TRBJ2-1; clone_size: -; cdr3_nt: TGTGCCAGTAGTGCGACTGGACTCAATGAGCAGTTCTTC; cdr3_aa: CASSATGLNEQFF
d_call: -; v_call: TRBV19; j_call: TRBJ1-1; clone_size: -; cdr3_nt: TGTGCCAGTACGGGACGACGGATGAACACTGAAGCTTTCTTT; cdr3_aa: CASTGRRMNTEAFF
d_call: -; v_call: TRBV6-5; j_call: TRBJ2-7; clone_size: -; cdr3_nt: TGTGCCAGCAGGCCGGAGGCGCGGGGCGGGCAGTACTTC; cdr3_aa: CASRPEARGGQYF
d_call: -; v_call: TRBV15; j_call: TRBJ1-5; clone_size: -; cdr3_nt: TGTGCCACCAGCAGAGATCGGGGGCGGGATCAGCCCCAGCATTTT; cdr3_aa: CATSRDRGRDQPQHF
d_call: -; v_call: TRBV5-6; j_call: TRBJ2-1; clone_size: once; cdr3_nt: TGTGCCAGCAGCTGGGAGGGGACACGGTGGCCGAAAGTGGGCAATGAGCAGTTCTTC; cdr3_aa: CASSWEGTRWPKVGNEQFF
d_call: -; v_call: TRBV28; j_call: TRBJ1-5; clone_size: -; cdr3_nt: TGTGCCAGCAGCCCCCTGAGGGCTGGGAATCAGCCCCAGCATTTT; cdr3_aa: CASSPLRAGNQPQHF
d_call: -; v_call: TRBV4-1; j_call: TRBJ2-5; clone_size: -; cdr3_nt: TGCGCCAGCAGCCAACAGATAGAAGAGACCCAGTACTTC; cdr3_aa: CASSQQIEETQYF
d_call: -; v_call: TRBV2; j_call: TRBJ1-2; clone_size: once; cdr3_nt: TGTGCCAGCAAGGGGGGCCTAGGGGGAGGCTACACCTTC; cdr3_aa: CASKGGLGGGYTF
d_call: -; v_call: TRBV6-5; j_call: TRBJ2-6; clone_size: once; cdr3_nt: TGTGCCAGCAGTCACAAAGTTTCTGGGGCCAACGTCCTGACTTTC; cdr3_aa: CASSHKVSGANVLTF
d_call: TRBD2; v_call: TRBV7-9; j_call: TRBJ2-1; clone_size: -; cdr3_nt: TGTGCCAGCAGCTTAGCCCTAGCGGGAAACTACAATGAGCAGTTCTTC; cdr3_aa: CASSLALAGNYNEQFF
d_call: -; v_call: TRBV3-1/TRBV3-2; j_call: TRBJ2-6; clone_size: -; cdr3_nt: TGTGCCAGCAGCCAAGCGGCAGGGACTGGGGCCAACGTCCTGACTTTC; cdr3_aa: CASSQAAGTGANVLTF
d_call: -; v_call: TRBV5-1; j_call: TRBJ1-2; clone_size: -; cdr3_nt: TGCGCCAGCAGCTTGGCCTTAGGGATGAACTATGGCTACACCTTC; cdr3_aa: CASSLALGMNYGYTF
d_call: TRBD1; v_call: TRBV5-4; j_call: TRBJ1-2; clone_size: -; cdr3_nt: TGTGCCAGCAGCCGGACAGGGGCAGGTGGCTACACCTTC; cdr3_aa: CASSRTGAGGYTF
d_call: TRBD1; v_call: TRBV7-9; j_call: TRBJ1-5; clone_size: -; cdr3_nt: TGTGCCAGCAGCCAACAGACAGGGCGGAATCAGCCCCAGCATTTT; cdr3_aa: CASSQQTGRNQPQHF
d_call: -; v_call: TRBV27; j_call: TRBJ1-2; clone_size: -; cdr3_nt: TGTGCCAGCAGTTCGTCGACAGGTAGCTCCTATGGCTACACCTTC; cdr3_aa: CASSSSTGSSYGYTF
d_call: -; v_call: TRBV29-1; j_call: TRBJ2-7; clone_size: few; cdr3_nt: TGCAGCGTTGAAAGGTTGGATAGGAGGCTCTCCTACGAGCAGTACTTC; cdr3_aa: CSVERLDRRLSYEQYF
d_call: -; v_call: TRBV21-1; j_call: TRBJ2-7; clone_size: few; cdr3_nt: TGTGCCAGCAGCAAAGGGCTTGGGACAGGGGGCGGACGGTCCTACGAGCAGTACTTC; cdr3_aa: CASSKGLGTGGGRSYEQYF
d_call: TRBD1; v_call: TRBV7-3; j_call: TRBJ1-1; clone_size: -; cdr3_nt: TGTGCCAGCAGCACCACAGGGGACACTGAAGCTTTCTTT; cdr3_aa: CASSTTGDTEAFF
d_call: -; v_call: TRBV4-1; j_call: TRBJ2-1; clone_size: -; cdr3_nt: TGCGCCAGCAGCTCCATTCCCAACAATGAGCAGTTCTTC; cdr3_aa: CASSSIPNNEQFF
d_call: -; v_call: TRBV5-1; j_call: TRBJ2-7; clone_size: once; cdr3_nt: TGCGCCAGCAGCTCGGCGGAAGGACGCTACGAGCAGTACTTC; cdr3_aa: CASSSAEGRYEQYF
d_call: -; v_call: TRBV19; j_call: TRBJ2-2; clone_size: -; cdr3_nt: TGTGCCAGTACCCCGCATCTATCGAACACCGGGGAGCTGTTTTTT; cdr3_aa: CASTPHLSNTGELFF
d_call: TRBD2; v_call: TRBV6-5; j_call: TRBJ2-1; clone_size: -; cdr3_nt: TGTGCCAGCAGTTACGATAGCGGGAGCTATGAGCAGTTCTTC; cdr3_aa: CASSYDSGSYEQFF
d_call: -; v_call: TRBV5-4; j_call: TRBJ1-2; clone_size: -; cdr3_nt: TGTGCCAGCAGCTTGGGTCGGGGGGCGCCAAACTATGGCTACACCTTC; cdr3_aa: CASSLGRGAPNYGYTF
d_call: TRBD2; v_call: TRBV5-6; j_call: TRBJ2-3; clone_size: -; cdr3_nt: TGTGCCAGCAGCTTGGGCCCTGGACGGGAGGGGGCAGATACGCAGTATTTT; cdr3_aa: CASSLGPGREGADTQYF
d_call: TRBD1; v_call: TRBV27; j_call: TRBJ1-1; clone_size: -; cdr3_nt: TGTGCCAGCAGTGATCGACAGGGGGCGGCTTTCTTT; cdr3_aa: CASSDRQGAAFF
d_call: -; v_call: TRBV7-9; j_call: TRBJ2-3; clone_size: -; cdr3_nt: TGTGCCAGCAGCCCCCCAATAACTGGCCCCACAGATACGCAGTATTTT; cdr3_aa: CASSPPITGPTDTQYF
d_call: -; v_call: TRBV5-1; j_call: TRBJ2-2; clone_size: -; cdr3_nt: TGCGCCAGCAGCTTGGGCCTGGGGAACACCGGGGAGCTGTTTTTT; cdr3_aa: CASSLGLGNTGELFF
d_call: TRBD1; v_call: TRBV25-1; j_call: TRBJ1-2; clone_size: -; cdr3_nt: TGTGCCAGCAGGGCGGGACAGGGGGGTGGCTATGGCTACACCTTC; cdr3_aa: CASRAGQGGGYGYTF
d_call: TRBD1; v_call: TRBV18; j_call: TRBJ2-1; clone_size: -; cdr3_nt: TGTGCCAGCTCGACCGGGACAGGGGGGTTCAATGAGCAGTTCTTC; cdr3_aa: CASSTGTGGFNEQFF
d_call: TRBD1; v_call: TRBV29-1; j_call: TRBJ1-4; clone_size: -; cdr3_nt: TGCAGCGTTGAAAAAACAGGGGGCCCTAATGAAAAACTGTTTTTT; cdr3_aa: CSVEKTGGPNEKLFF